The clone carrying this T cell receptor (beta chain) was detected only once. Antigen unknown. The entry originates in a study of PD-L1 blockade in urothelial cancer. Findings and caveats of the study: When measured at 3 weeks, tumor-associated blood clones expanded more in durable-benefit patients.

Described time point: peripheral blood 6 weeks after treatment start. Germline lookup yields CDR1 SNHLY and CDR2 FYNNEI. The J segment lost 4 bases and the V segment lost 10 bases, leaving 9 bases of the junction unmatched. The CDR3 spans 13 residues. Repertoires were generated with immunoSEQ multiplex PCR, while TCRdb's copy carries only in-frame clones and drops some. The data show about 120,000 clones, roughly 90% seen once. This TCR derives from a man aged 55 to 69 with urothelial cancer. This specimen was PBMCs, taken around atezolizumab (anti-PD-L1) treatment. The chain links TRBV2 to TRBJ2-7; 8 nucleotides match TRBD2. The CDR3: CATGTRRGYEQYF. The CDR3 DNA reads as TGTGCCACCGGGACTAGGAGGGGTTACGAGCAGTACTTC.